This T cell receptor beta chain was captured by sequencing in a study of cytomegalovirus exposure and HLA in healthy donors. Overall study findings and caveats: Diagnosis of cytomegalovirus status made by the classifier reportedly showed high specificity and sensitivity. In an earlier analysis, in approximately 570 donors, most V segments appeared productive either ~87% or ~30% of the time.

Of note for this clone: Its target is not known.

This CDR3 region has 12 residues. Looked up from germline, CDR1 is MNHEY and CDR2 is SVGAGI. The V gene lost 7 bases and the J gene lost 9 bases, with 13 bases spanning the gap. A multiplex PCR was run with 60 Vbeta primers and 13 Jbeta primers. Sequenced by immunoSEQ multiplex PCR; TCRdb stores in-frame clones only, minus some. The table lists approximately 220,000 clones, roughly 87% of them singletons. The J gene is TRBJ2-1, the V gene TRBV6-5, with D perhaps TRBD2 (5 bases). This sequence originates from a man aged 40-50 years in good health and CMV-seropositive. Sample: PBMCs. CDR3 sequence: CASTPGWGEQFF. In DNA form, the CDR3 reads TGTGCCAGCACCCCGGGATGGGGTGAGCAGTTCTTC.